The source of this TCR beta chain is a study of CD8+ T cells in alopecia areata. Study at large: Patients received oral tofacitinib, 5 to 10 mg twice daily, for moderate-to-severe alopecia areata. Whole-study findings and limits: Especially in alopecia totalis/universalis, lesional scalp showed greater clonality than normal scalp did.

This clone showed up just a few times. Its antigen is as yet unknown. Between the trimmed V and J ends, which lost 5 bases and 3 bases, there was a span of 17 bases. Germline CDR1 reads SGHVS; CDR2 reads FQNEAQ. The CDR3 is 16 residues long. Starting from PBMCs, sorting isolated CD4+ and CD8+ T cells. After isolation, RNA underwent reverse transcription to generate cDNA as the sequencing template. This table comes from immunoSEQ multiplex PCR, and its TCRdb copy is limited to in-frame clones, with some not included. The repertoire holds 130,000 or so clones, with approximately 49% as singletons. The TCR comes from a human donor with alopecia areata. The chain uses TRBV7-8 and TRBJ1-5, with D possibly matching TRBD1 (6 bases). This material consisted of CD8+ T cells sorted from blood, taken at week 0. In nucleotides, the CDR3 is TGTGCCAGCAGCGCCTCCAAAGGGGGGCACAATCAGCCCCAGCATTTT. Translating gives CASSASKGGHNQPQHF.